The text below deals with one T cell receptor beta chain. Its antigen is still unknown. The data were obtained in a study of a mutant IDH1 vaccine in newly diagnosed glioma. Overall study context: Eight vaccine injections were given to patients in weeks 1, 3, 5, 7, 11, 15, 19 and 23. Previous care, which was radiotherapy, temozolomide, or both, most often involved both.

From germline, CDR1 is SGHNT and CDR2 YENEEA. V lost 5 bases and J 1 base, leaving 8 bases between the germline ends. CDR3 length equals 13 residues. Using immunoSEQ multiplex PCR, the repertoire was profiled, and TCRdb retains in-frame clones only, with some absent. The table records 50,000 to 75,000 clones, 75% to 85% of them present only once. Time point given: week 11, during vaccination. In every dose of vaccine, 300 ug of mutant IDH1 20-mer peptide was given alongside topical imiquimod. Study-level results: Vaccine-induced responses were seen in about 93% of patients, spanning several MHC alleles.

The TCR originated in a man aged 50-60 years with glioma. The rearrangement joins TRBV11-3 to TRBJ1-1; D uncertain. The sequenced sample was PBMCs, obtained from a glioma patient whose treatment included an IDH1 peptide vaccine. This CDR3 reads CASSPRANTEAFF. The CDR3 DNA is TGTGCCAGCAGCCCCCGAGCGAACACTGAAGCTTTCTTT.